One and the same sample provided the 5 T cell receptor beta chains below, sequenced in a study of cytomegalovirus exposure and HLA in healthy donors. The repertoire was sequenced with immunoSEQ multiplex PCR; TCRdb's copy has only in-frame clones and lacks some. The profile covers roughly 300,000 clones, with about nine tenths appearing a single time and 0.75% to 0.85% taken by the ten largest. Sequenced sample: PBMCs. The source is a woman aged 18 to 35 in good health and CMV-seronegative.

This clone appeared once. The chain couples TRBV18 to TRBJ2-7; D might be TRBD2 (7 bases). The V gene's germline CDR1 is KGHSH and CDR2 LQKENI. The CDR3 contains 16 residues. The ends were cut back, 6 bases at V and 2 bases at J, with 20 bases in the middle. The CDR3 reads CASSPKGGASPYEQYF. In DNA form, the CDR3 reads TGTGCCAGCTCCCCCAAGGGGGGGGCTTCCCCCTACGAGCAGTACTTC.

The chain is built from TRBV4-3 and TRBJ2-7; 7 bases fit TRBD1. Germline V gene data show CDR1 as LGHNA and CDR2 as YSLEER. Trimming took 3 bases from V and 5 from J; bases not matched to a gene: 13. The CDR3 has 16 residues. CDR3 in amino acids: CASSQGIPPGTDEQYF. The CDR3 coding sequence is TGCGCCAGCAGCCAGGGCATCCCGCCAGGGACAGACGAGCAGTACTTC.

V gene TRBV5-1 combines with J gene TRBJ2-1, with 11 bases that match TRBD2. The CDR3 covers 21 residues. Trimming removed 4 bases from V and 3 bases from J; junction bases left unmatched: 21. Germline values: CDR1 SGHRS, CDR2 YFSETQ. CDR3 amino acids: CASSPYRGLQLAGVDYNEQFF. CDR3 bases: TGCGCCAGCAGCCCCTACAGAGGACTACAACTAGCGGGAGTCGACTACAATGAGCAGTTCTTC. Full variable domain (missing parts from reference TRBV5-1 and TRBJ2-1): KAGVTQTPRYLIKTRGQQVTLSCSPISGHRSVSWYQQTPGQGLQFLFEYFSETQRNKGNFPGRFSGRQFSNSRSEMNVSTLELGDSALYLCASSPYRGLQLAGVDYNEQFFGPGTRLTVL.

This chain uses TRBV6-5 with TRBJ2-7, with 7 bases fitting TRBD2. This CDR3 has 14 amino acids. Trimming removed 9 bases from V and 3 bases from J; junction bases left unmatched: 11. Germline V gene data show CDR1 as MNHEY and CDR2 as SVGAGI. CDR3 region: CASSRVAGIYEQYF. The CDR3 DNA is TGTGCCAGTTCTAGAGTAGCGGGCATCTACGAGCAGTACTTC.

V is TRBV10-3 and J is TRBJ2-5, with TRBD1 identical over 9 bases. Per germline, CDR1 ENHRY and CDR2 SYGVKD. Unmatched junction bases numbered 15, after V lost 2 bases and J lost 2 bases. The CDR3 has 19 residues. The CDR3 spells CAISEPRAGQGTNQETQYF. In DNA, the CDR3 is TGTGCCATCAGTGAGCCCCGGGCGGGACAGGGCACCAATCAAGAGACCCAGTACTTC.